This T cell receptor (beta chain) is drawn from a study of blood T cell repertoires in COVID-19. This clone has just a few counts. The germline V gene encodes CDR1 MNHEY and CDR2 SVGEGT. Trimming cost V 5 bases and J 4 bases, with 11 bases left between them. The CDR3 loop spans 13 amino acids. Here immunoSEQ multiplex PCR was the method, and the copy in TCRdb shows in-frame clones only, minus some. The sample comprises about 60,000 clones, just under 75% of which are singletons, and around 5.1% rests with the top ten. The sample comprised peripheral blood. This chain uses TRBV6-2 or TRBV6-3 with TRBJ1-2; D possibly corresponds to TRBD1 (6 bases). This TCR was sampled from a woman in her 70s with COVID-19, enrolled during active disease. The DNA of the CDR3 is TGTGCCAGCAGTCGCGCGGACAGCTATGGCTACACCTTC. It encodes CASSRADSYGYTF.